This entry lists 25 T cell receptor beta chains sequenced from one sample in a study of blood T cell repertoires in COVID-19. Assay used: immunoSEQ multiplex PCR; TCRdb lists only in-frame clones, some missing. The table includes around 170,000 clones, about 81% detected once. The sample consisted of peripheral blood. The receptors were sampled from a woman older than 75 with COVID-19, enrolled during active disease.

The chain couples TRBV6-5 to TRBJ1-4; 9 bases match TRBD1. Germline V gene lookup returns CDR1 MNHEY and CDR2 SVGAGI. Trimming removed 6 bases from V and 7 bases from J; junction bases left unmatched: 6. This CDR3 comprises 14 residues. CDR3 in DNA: TGTGCCAGCAGCTGGGGACAGGGCTCTGAAAAACTGTTTTTT. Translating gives CASSWGQGSEKLFF.

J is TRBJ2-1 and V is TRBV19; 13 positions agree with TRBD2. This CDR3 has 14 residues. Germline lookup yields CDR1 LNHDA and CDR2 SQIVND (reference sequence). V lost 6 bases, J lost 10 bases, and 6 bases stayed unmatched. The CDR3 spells CASSGLAGAGEQFF. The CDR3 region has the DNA TGTGCCAGTAGCGGACTAGCGGGGGCGGGGGAGCAGTTCTTC.

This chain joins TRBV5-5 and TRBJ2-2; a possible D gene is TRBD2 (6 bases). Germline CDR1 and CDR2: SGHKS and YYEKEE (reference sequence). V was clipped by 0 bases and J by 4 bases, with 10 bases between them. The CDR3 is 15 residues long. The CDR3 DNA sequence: TGTGCCAGCAGCTTGGGTGCGGGACCCACCGGGGAGCTGTTTTTT. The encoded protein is CASSLGAGPTGELFF.

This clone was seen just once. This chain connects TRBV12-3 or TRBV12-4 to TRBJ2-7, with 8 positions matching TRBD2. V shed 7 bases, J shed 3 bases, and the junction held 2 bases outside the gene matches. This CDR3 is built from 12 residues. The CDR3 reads CASNSGNYEQYF. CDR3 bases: TGTGCCAGCAATAGCGGGAACTACGAGCAGTACTTC.

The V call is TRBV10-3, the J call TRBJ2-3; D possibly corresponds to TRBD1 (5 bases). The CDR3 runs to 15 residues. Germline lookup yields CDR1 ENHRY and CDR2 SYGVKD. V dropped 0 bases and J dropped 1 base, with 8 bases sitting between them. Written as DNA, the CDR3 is TGTGCCATCAGTGAGTCTCAGGGTGGCACAGATACGCAGTATTTT. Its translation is CAISESQGGTDTQYF.

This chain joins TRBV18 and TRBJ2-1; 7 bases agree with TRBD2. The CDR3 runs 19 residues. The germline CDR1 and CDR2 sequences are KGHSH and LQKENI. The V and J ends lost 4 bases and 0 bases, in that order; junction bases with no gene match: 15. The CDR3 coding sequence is TGTGCCAGCTCACTTTCCTCCGGGACTATCCCTCTCTCCTACAATGAGCAGTTCTTC. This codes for CASSLSSGTIPLSYNEQFF.

The CDR3 coding sequence is TGTGCCAGCAGCTTAGATTTTGCGCTCACCGGGGAGCTGTTTTTT. Translated: CASSLDFALTGELFF. The genes are TRBV7-2 and TRBJ2-2; D gene ambiguous. Per germline, CDR1 SGHTA and CDR2 FQGNSA. V lost 1 base, J lost 4 bases, and 10 bases lay in between. The CDR3 spans 15 residues.

For the CDR3, the DNA is TGTGCCAGCAGCGGGCAAGGAGGGCTATATGAAAAACTGTTTTTT. Its protein product is CASSGQGGLYEKLFF. J is TRBJ1-4 and V is TRBV7-9; D is ambiguous. In germline, CDR1 is SEHNR, CDR2 FQNEAQ (reference sequence). Trimming removed 5 bases from V and 6 bases from J, with 16 bases in between. The CDR3 has 15 amino acids.

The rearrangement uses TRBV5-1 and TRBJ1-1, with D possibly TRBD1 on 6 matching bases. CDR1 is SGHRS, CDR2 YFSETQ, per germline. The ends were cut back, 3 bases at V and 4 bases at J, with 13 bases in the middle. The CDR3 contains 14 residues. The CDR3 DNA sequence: TGCGCCAGCAGCTCGCCCACAGGGTCCACTGAAGCTTTCTTT. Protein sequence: CASSSPTGSTEAFF.

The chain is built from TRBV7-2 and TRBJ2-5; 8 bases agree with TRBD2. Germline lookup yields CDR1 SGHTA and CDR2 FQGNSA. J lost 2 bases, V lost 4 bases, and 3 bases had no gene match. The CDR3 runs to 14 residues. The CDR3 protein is CASSYGGDQETQYF. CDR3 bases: TGTGCCAGCAGCTACGGGGGGGATCAAGAGACCCAGTACTTC.

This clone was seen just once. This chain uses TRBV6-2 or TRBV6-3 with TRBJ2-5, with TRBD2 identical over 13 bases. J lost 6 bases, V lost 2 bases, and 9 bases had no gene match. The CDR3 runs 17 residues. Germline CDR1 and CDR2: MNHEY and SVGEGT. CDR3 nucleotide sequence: TGTGCCAGCAGTTACCCTACCGGGACTAGCGGGGTGAAGACCCAGTACTTC. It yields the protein CASSYPTGTSGVKTQYF.

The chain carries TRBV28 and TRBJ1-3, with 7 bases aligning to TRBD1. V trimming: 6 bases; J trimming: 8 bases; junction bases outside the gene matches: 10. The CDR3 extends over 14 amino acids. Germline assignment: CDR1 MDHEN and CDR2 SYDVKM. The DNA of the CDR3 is TGTGCCAGCAGGGAGAGAGGGGGCAGGGACACCATATATTTT. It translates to CASRERGGRDTIYF.

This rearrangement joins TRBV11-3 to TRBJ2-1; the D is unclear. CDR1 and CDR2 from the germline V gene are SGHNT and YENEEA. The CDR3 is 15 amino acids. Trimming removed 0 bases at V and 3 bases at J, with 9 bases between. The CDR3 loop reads CASSLEYASYNEQFF. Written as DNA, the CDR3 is TGTGCCAGCAGCTTAGAATACGCCAGCTACAATGAGCAGTTCTTC. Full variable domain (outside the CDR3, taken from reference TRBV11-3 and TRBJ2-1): EAGVVQSPRYKIIEKKQPVAFWCNPISGHNTLYWYLQNLGQGPELLIRYENEEAVDDSQLPKDRFSAERLKGVDSTLKIQPAELGDSAVYLCASSLEYASYNEQFFGPGTRLTVL.

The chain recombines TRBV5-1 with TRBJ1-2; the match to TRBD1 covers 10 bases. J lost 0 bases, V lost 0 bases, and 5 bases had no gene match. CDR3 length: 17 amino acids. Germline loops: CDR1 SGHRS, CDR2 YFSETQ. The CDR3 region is CASSLGTGGTSNYGYTF. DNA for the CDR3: TGCGCCAGCAGCTTGGGGACAGGGGGGACTTCTAACTATGGCTACACCTTC. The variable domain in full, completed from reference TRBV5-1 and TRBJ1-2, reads KAGVTQTPRYLIKTRGQQVTLSCSPISGHRSVSWYQQTPGQGLQFLFEYFSETQRNKGNFPGRFSGRQFSNSRSEMNVSTLELGDSALYLCASSLGTGGTSNYGYTFGSGTRLTVV.

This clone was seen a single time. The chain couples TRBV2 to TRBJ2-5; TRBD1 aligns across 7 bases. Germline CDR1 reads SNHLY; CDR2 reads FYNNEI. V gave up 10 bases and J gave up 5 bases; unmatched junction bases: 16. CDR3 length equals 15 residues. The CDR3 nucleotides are TGTGCCACCATGTTACCGACAGGGTACATCGAGACCCAGTACTTC. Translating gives CATMLPTGYIETQYF.

This CDR3 is CASSEALLGGAEAFF. CDR3 bases: TGTGCCAGCAGTGAAGCGCTTCTGGGGGGGGCTGAAGCTTTCTTT. The chain has TRBV6-1 and TRBJ1-1; the D gene is possibly TRBD1 (5 bases). Trimming left V 0 bases short and J 6 bases short, with 14 bases between. Germline V gives CDR1 MNHNS, CDR2 SASEGT. The CDR3 covers 15 residues.

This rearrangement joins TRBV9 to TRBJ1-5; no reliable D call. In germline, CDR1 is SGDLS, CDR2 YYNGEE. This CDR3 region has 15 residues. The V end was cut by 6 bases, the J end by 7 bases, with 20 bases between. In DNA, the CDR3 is TGTGCCAGCACCCCGGTAAGCGGGGAAAAGCAGCCCCAGCATTTT. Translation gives CASTPVSGEKQPQHF.

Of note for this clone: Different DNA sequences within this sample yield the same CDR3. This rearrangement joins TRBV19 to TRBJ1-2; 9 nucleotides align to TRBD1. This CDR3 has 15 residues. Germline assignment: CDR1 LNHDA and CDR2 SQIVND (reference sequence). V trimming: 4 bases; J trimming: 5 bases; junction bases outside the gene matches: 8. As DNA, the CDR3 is TGTGCCAGTAGTACCCCGGACAGGGGTTTATATGGCTACACCTTC. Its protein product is CASSTPDRGLYGYTF.

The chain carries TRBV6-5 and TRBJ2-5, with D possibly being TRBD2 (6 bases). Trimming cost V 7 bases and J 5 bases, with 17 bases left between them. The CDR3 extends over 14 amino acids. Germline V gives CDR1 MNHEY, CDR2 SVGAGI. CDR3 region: CASKTSGGDETQYF. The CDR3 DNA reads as TGTGCCAGCAAAACCTCAGGAGGGGATGAGACCCAGTACTTC.

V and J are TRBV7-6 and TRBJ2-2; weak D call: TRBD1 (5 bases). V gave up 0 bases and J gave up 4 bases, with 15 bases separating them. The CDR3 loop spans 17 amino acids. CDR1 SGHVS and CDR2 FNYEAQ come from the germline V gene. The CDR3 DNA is TGTGCCAGCAGCTTAGCCGGGTACAGGAAGGTCACCGGGGAGCTGTTTTTT. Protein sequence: CASSLAGYRKVTGELFF.

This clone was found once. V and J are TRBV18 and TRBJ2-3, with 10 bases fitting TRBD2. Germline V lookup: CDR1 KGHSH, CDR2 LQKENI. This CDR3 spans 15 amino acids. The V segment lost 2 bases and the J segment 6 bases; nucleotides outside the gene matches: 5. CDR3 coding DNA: TGTGCCAGCTCACCAGGGCTAGCGGGAGAGGATACGCAGTATTTT. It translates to CASSPGLAGEDTQYF.

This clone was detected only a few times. The CDR3 region has the DNA TGTGCCAGCAGCGCCGTACCGGGACAGGGAAGTGAAAAACTGTTTTTT. This codes for CASSAVPGQGSEKLFF. The chain has TRBV7-8 and TRBJ1-4, with 9 bases aligning to TRBD1. With 5 bases clipped from V and 7 bases from J, the junction kept 11 bases outside the gene matches. CDR1 SGHVS and CDR2 FQNEAQ come from the germline V gene. The CDR3 consists of 16 residues.

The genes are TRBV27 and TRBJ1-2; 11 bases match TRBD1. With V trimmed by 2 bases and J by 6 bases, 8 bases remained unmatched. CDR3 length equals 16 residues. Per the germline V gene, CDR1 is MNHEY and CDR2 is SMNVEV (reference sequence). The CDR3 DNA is TGTGCCAGCAGTTTAAGAGGGGACAGGGGGTTCGATGGCTACACCTTC. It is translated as CASSLRGDRGFDGYTF.

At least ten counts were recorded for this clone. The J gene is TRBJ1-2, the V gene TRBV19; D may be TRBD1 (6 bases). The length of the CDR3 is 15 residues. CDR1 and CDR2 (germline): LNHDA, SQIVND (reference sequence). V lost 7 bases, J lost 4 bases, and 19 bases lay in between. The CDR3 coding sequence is TGTGCCAGTACCATATCGGACAGTGCCCGCTATGGCTACACCTTC. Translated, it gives CASTISDSARYGYTF.

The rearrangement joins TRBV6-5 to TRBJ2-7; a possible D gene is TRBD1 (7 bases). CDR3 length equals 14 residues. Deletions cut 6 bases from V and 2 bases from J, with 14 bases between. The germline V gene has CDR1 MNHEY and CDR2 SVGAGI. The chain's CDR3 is CASSLRGVAYEQYF. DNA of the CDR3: TGTGCCAGCAGCCTCAGGGGGGTAGCCTACGAGCAGTACTTC.